These 9 T cell receptor beta chains share one sample of origin, sequenced in a study of PD-1 blockade in classical Hodgkin lymphoma. Each patient's relapse followed autologous stem cell transplantation, and brentuximab vedotin exposure varied. Generated by immunoSEQ multiplex PCR, the TCRdb table keeps only in-frame clones and is missing some. The repertoire holds around 20,000 clones, with 68% as singletons. The starting material was peripheral blood mononuclear cells (PBMCs), obtained at baseline. These TCRs come from a human donor with classical Hodgkin lymphoma.

The chain employs TRBV4-1 and TRBJ1-2, with a possible D match to TRBD1 (5 bases). V was shortened by 6 bases and J by 7 bases, with 18 bases between the two germline ends. The CDR3 is made up of 14 amino acids. CDR1 and CDR2 from the germline V gene are MGHRA and YSYEKL. This chain's CDR3 is CASRNPRGKGGYTF. The CDR3 DNA is TGCGCCAGCAGAAACCCTCGGGGGAAGGGTGGCTACACCTTC.

The J gene is TRBJ1-4, the V gene TRBV11-2; maybe TRBD1 (5 bases). CDR1 and CDR2 (germline): SGHAT, FQNNGV. CDR3 length: 17 residues. The ends were cut back, 4 bases at V and 3 bases at J, with 18 bases in the middle. The chain's CDR3 is CASSSFRYRHSNEKLFF. CDR3 sequence (DNA): TGTGCCAGCAGCTCCTTTCGGTACAGGCACTCTAATGAAAAACTGTTTTTT.

Here the CDR3 DNA reads TGTGCCAGCAGTTTAGCCAGGGATAATTCACCCCTCCACTTT. Its translation is CASSLARDNSPLHF. This chain links TRBV6-1 with TRBJ1-6, with D maybe TRBD1 (5 bases). Germline CDR1 reads MNHNS; CDR2 reads SASEGT. V dropped 5 bases and J dropped 5 bases, with 10 bases sitting between them. The CDR3 extends over 14 amino acids.

This clone was seen a single time. The DNA of the CDR3 is TGTGTGGTCCAGTCAACTAATGAAAAACTGTTTTTT. It yields the protein CVVQSTNEKLFF. The genes are TRBV28 and TRBJ1-4; D not certain. The CDR3 length is 12 residues. Germline assignment: CDR1 MDHEN and CDR2 SYDVKM.

The rearrangement uses TRBV6-1 and TRBJ1-5; D is unclear. V shed 4 bases and J shed 1 base, with 14 bases lying between them. Germline V gene sequence: CDR1 MNHNS, CDR2 SASEGT. The CDR3 is made up of 16 amino acids. The CDR3 spells CASSVRAFESNQPQHF. The CDR3 DNA reads TGTGCCAGCAGTGTCCGGGCCTTCGAAAGCAATCAGCCCCAGCATTTT.

This clone was recorded once. The chain joins TRBV28 to TRBJ2-5; 7 nucleotides agree with TRBD1. Germline-derived CDR1 and CDR2 are MDHEN and SYDVKM. CDR3 length equals 14 residues. Losses at the gene ends were 7 bases for V and 0 bases for J; bases not matched to a gene: 5. This CDR3 is CASTLGTDQETQYF. The CDR3 DNA sequence: TGTGCCAGCACCCTAGGGACAGACCAAGAGACCCAGTACTTC. The full variable domain, in which reference TRBV28 and TRBJ2-5 provide the parts outside the CDR3, is DVKVTQSSRYLVKRTGEKVFLECVQDMDHENMFWYRQDPGLGLRLIYFSYDVKMKEKGDIPEGYSVSREKKERFSLILESASTNQTSMYLCASTLGTDQETQYFGPGTRLLVL.

With regard to this clone: Other DNA sequences within the sample encode an identical CDR3. The chain recombines TRBV21-1 with TRBJ1-6. TRBV21-1 corresponds to a pseudogene. The CDR3 length is 17 residues. CDR3 sequence: CASSKRGRRAYNSPLHF. The CDR3 region has the DNA TGTGCCAGCAGCAAAAGAGGACGAAGGGCCTATAATTCACCCCTCCATTTT.

The gene calls are TRBV10-1 and TRBJ2-3; no definite D call. This CDR3 is 12 amino acids long. V shed 3 bases and J shed 0 bases, with 1 base lying between them. CDR1 and CDR2 from the germline V gene are WNHNN and SYGVQD (reference sequence). DNA of the CDR3: TGCGCCAGCAGTGACAGCACAGATACGCAGTATTTT. Protein: CASSDSTDTQYF.

Here the CDR3 reads CASSDTASSSTDTQYF. DNA for the CDR3: TGTGCCAGCAGTGACACAGCGAGTTCTAGCACAGATACGCAGTATTTT. The chain joins TRBV6-4 to TRBJ2-3; no firm D call. The V end lost 2 bases, the J end lost 0 bases, and 12 bases lay between the germline ends. Germline V gene data show CDR1 as MRHNA and CDR2 as SNTAGT. The CDR3 spans 16 residues.